These 22 T cell receptor beta chains share one sample of origin, sequenced in a study of T cell responses to AZD1222 COVID-19 vaccine. Data came from immunoSEQ multiplex PCR; TCRdb stores just in-frame clones and leaves some out. Seen here are around 80,000 clones, 80% to 90% observed once, and the top ten hold more than 9%. The source was peripheral blood, collected 28 days after the second AZD1222 dose. The receptor set was obtained from an adult who received the AZD1222 COVID-19 vaccine.

V is TRBV5-1 and J is TRBJ1-1; a weak D match, TRBD1 (5 bases). The CDR3 has 14 amino acids. Trimming left V 4 bases short and J 1 base short, with 11 bases between. Germline V lookup: CDR1 SGHRS, CDR2 YFSETQ. CDR3 loop: CASSTTVTNTEAFF. The CDR3 region has the DNA TGCGCCAGCAGCACGACAGTTACGAACACTGAAGCTTTCTTT.

The chain employs TRBV30 and TRBJ1-4; D is perhaps TRBD1 (6 bases). This CDR3 has 15 residues. V lost 2 bases and J 6 bases, leaving 16 bases between the germline ends. CDR1 is GTSNPN, CDR2 SVGIG, per germline (reference sequence). The CDR3 loop is CAWSIPDRGDEKLFF. DNA for the CDR3: TGTGCCTGGAGTATCCCGGACAGAGGGGATGAAAAACTGTTTTTT.

This clone was counted a few times. The chain is built from TRBV29-1 and TRBJ1-2, with 9 bases matching TRBD1. Germline V gene lookup returns CDR1 SQVTM and CDR2 ANQGSEA. V shed 4 bases, J shed 8 bases, and the junction held 8 bases outside the gene matches. This CDR3 is built from 13 residues. CDR3 nucleotide sequence: TGCAGCGTTGCGGACAGGGGAGAGGGAGGCTACACCTTC. Protein: CSVADRGEGGYTF.

The J gene is TRBJ1-5, the V gene TRBV19; no definite D call. The CDR3 consists of 14 residues. V was pared by 1 base and J by 6 bases, with 10 bases between. Germline CDR1 reads LNHDA; CDR2 reads SQIVND (reference sequence). The CDR3 nucleotides read TGTGCCAGTAGTATAGCCTCGCCGGTTCAGCCCCAGCATTTT. Amino acids: CASSIASPVQPQHF.

This clone was recorded a few times. CDR3 sequence reads: CASSPPSSQETQYF. The CDR3 DNA reads TGTGCCAGCTCACCCCCTAGTAGCCAAGAGACCCAGTACTTC. The chain combines TRBV18 with TRBJ2-5; D not resolved. CDR1 and CDR2 from the germline V gene are KGHSH and LQKENI. The V gene lost 3 bases and the J gene lost 1 base, with 9 bases spanning the gap. The CDR3 covers 14 residues.

J is TRBJ1-1 and V is TRBV11-2, with unresolved D. This CDR3 spans 11 amino acids. The germline V gene has CDR1 SGHAT and CDR2 FQNNGV. V was clipped by 5 bases and J by 11 bases, with 12 bases between them. This chain's CDR3 is CASSLLGNAFF. The CDR3, as DNA: TGTGCCAGCAGCCTACTCGGGAATGCTTTCTTT. Based on the CDR3 plus reference TRBV11-2 and TRBJ1-1, the full variable domain is EAGVAQSPRYKIIEKRQSVAFWCNPISGHATLYWYQQILGQGPKLLIQFQNNGVVDDSQLPKDRFSAERLKGVDSTLKIQPAKLEDSAVYLCASSLLGNAFFGQGTRLTVV.

This clone was detected ten times or more. The chain couples TRBV6-5 to TRBJ2-2, with D unclear. Germline lookup yields CDR1 MNHEY and CDR2 SVGAGI. CDR3 length: 12 residues. Trimming pared 2 bases from V and 6 bases from J, leaving 4 bases between. The CDR3 sequence: CASSYGAGELFF. CDR3 in DNA: TGTGCCAGCAGTTACGGAGCCGGGGAGCTGTTTTTT.

The genes are TRBV6-5 and TRBJ1-5; D perhaps matches TRBD1 (6 bases). The V end was cut by 8 bases, the J end by 5 bases, with 16 bases between. From germline, CDR1 is MNHEY and CDR2 SVGAGI. This CDR3 is 14 amino acids long. The CDR3 here is CASATGPLYQPQHF. In DNA form, the CDR3 reads TGTGCCAGCGCCACAGGGCCCCTCTATCAGCCCCAGCATTTT.

The rearrangement uses TRBV28 and TRBJ1-2; no definite D call. Germline V lookup: CDR1 MDHEN, CDR2 SYDVKM. The CDR3 loop spans 15 amino acids. The V end lost 6 bases, the J end lost 4 bases, and 18 bases lay between the germline ends. In DNA form, the CDR3 reads TGTGCCAGCAGATCCGTTTTCACAGTCGGCTATGGCTACACCTTC. It encodes CASRSVFTVGYGYTF.

The chain couples TRBV18 to TRBJ1-1; no clear D. Germline V gives CDR1 KGHSH, CDR2 LQKENI. There are 14 residues in the CDR3. V gave up 6 bases and J gave up 1 base, with 12 bases separating them. Here the CDR3 reads CASSSPPTNTEAFF. The DNA for the CDR3 is TGTGCCAGCTCTTCTCCTCCAACGAACACTGAAGCTTTCTTT.

DNA for the CDR3: TGCGCCAGCAGCGCCGGGACGCAGCTCGACGAGCAGTACTTC. Translating gives CASSAGTQLDEQYF. The chain uses TRBV5-1 and TRBJ2-7, with D tentatively TRBD1 or TRBD2 (5 bases each). The length of the CDR3 is 14 residues. Trimming removed 4 bases at V and 5 bases at J, with 16 bases between. Germline V gene data show CDR1 as SGHRS and CDR2 as YFSETQ. Based on the CDR3 plus reference TRBV5-1 and TRBJ2-7, the full variable domain is KAGVTQTPRYLIKTRGQQVTLSCSPISGHRSVSWYQQTPGQGLQFLFEYFSETQRNKGNFPGRFSGRQFSNSRSEMNVSTLELGDSALYLCASSAGTQLDEQYFGPGTRLTVT.

The V call is TRBV6-2 or TRBV6-3, the J call TRBJ2-3; TRBD1 matches 8 bases. The V gene end was trimmed by 2 bases and the J gene end by 0 bases; junction bases not matched to a gene: 19. There are 21 residues in the CDR3. Germline V lookup: CDR1 MNHEY, CDR2 SVGEGT. CDR3 DNA: TGTGCCAGCAGTTACGAGCCCAAATGGACAGGGCTTTTTACTAGCACAGATACGCAGTATTTT. Translated, it gives CASSYEPKWTGLFTSTDTQYF.

This clone was found a few times. The genes are TRBV30 and TRBJ2-1; D may correspond to TRBD1 or TRBD2 (5 bases each). Germline V CDR1 and CDR2: GTSNPN, SVGIG (reference sequence). The CDR3 covers 14 residues. V lost 2 bases, J lost 6 bases, and 14 bases lay in between. The CDR3, as DNA: TGTGCCTGGAGTTTGGGGGTGGGGGTCAATGAGCAGTTCTTC. It translates to CAWSLGVGVNEQFF.

The chain joins TRBV19 to TRBJ1-5; D remains unclear. The CDR3 is made up of 15 amino acids. V lost 7 bases, J lost 0 bases, and 13 bases lay in between. Per the germline V gene, CDR1 is LNHDA and CDR2 is SQIVND (reference sequence). The CDR3 sequence: CASNFGGNSNQPQHF. The CDR3 DNA reads TGTGCCAGTAATTTTGGCGGAAATAGCAATCAGCCCCAGCATTTT.

This chain joins TRBV6-1 and TRBJ2-7; 9 nucleotides agree with TRBD1. V lost 1 base to trimming and J lost 0 bases; unmatched junction nucleotides: 1. The CDR3 runs to 15 residues. Germline CDR1 is MNHNS and CDR2 is SASEGT. The CDR3 spells CASSEETGGSYEQYF. CDR3 coding DNA: TGTGCCAGCAGTGAAGAGACAGGGGGCTCCTACGAGCAGTACTTC.

The V call is TRBV19, the J call TRBJ2-5; 8 bases fit TRBD1. Germline V lookup: CDR1 LNHDA, CDR2 SQIVND (reference sequence). The CDR3 covers 15 residues. V dropped 2 bases and J dropped 6; count of bases not matched to a gene: 8. The CDR3 bases are TGTGCCAGTAGTATAAGCGGACAGGGTAGGAAGACCCAGTACTTC. This translates into CASSISGQGRKTQYF.

The V and J genes are TRBV6-1 and TRBJ2-7; D remains ambiguous. The CDR3 covers 15 residues. Trimming took off 2 bases at V and 0 bases at J, with 11 bases between the two ends. CDR1 and CDR2 (germline): MNHNS, SASEGT. Here the CDR3 reads CASSEQPLSSYEQYF. In nucleotides, the CDR3 is TGTGCCAGCAGTGAACAGCCTTTAAGCTCCTACGAGCAGTACTTC.

V gene TRBV14 combines with J gene TRBJ1-1; 7 nucleotides match TRBD1. Germline V gene lookup returns CDR1 SGHDN and CDR2 FVKESK. This CDR3 has 14 amino acids. Trimming cost V 4 bases and J 0 bases; bases outside gene matches: 2. The CDR3 bases are TGTGCCAGCAGCCCACAGGGGATGAACACTGAAGCTTTCTTT. This translates into CASSPQGMNTEAFF.

This chain links TRBV29-1 with TRBJ2-7; D is possibly TRBD1 (6 bases). The germline CDR1 and CDR2 sequences are SQVTM and ANQGSEA. V was clipped by 4 bases and J by 6 bases, with 16 bases between them. The CDR3 runs 13 residues. The CDR3 reads CSVVMTGNGEQYF. The CDR3 DNA reads as TGCAGCGTTGTTATGACAGGTAACGGCGAGCAGTACTTC.

The CDR3 nucleotides read TGTGCCAGCAGTTCTCCGGGACAGGGGAGAGAGACCCAGTACTTC. It translates to CASSSPGQGRETQYF. The V call is TRBV28, the J call TRBJ2-5; 10 bases match TRBD1. CDR1 MDHEN and CDR2 SYDVKM come from the germline V gene. Unmatched junction bases numbered 6, after V lost 4 bases and J lost 4 bases. The length of the CDR3 is 15 residues.

The CDR3: CASMLGRTYEQYF. CDR3 nucleotides: TGTGCCAGCATGTTGGGACGGACCTACGAGCAGTACTTC. The chain uses TRBV28 and TRBJ2-7; D may be TRBD1 or TRBD2 (5 bases each). This CDR3 is 13 amino acids long. The V end was cut by 7 bases, the J end by 2 bases, with 12 bases between. Germline V lookup: CDR1 MDHEN, CDR2 SYDVKM.

This chain connects TRBV28 to TRBJ1-1; D gene unclear. V was cut by 2 bases and J by 8 bases, with 6 bases left in between. The V gene's germline CDR1 is MDHEN and CDR2 SYDVKM. The CDR3 sequence is 11 residues long. The CDR3, as DNA: TGTGCCAGCAGTTTAGTTAGCGAAGCTTTCTTT. Amino acid sequence: CASSLVSEAFF.